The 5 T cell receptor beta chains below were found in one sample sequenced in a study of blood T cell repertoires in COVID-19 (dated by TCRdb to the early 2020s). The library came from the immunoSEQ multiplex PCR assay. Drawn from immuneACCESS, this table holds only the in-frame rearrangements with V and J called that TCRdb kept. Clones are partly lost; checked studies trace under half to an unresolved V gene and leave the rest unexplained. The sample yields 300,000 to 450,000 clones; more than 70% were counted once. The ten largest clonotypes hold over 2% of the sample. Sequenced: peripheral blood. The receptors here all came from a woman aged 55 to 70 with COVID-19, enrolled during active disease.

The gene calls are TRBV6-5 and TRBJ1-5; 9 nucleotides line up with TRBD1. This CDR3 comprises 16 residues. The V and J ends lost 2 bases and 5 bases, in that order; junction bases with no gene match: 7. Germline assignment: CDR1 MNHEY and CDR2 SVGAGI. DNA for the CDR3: TGTGCCAGCAGTTACCAACCGGGACAGGGAGATCAGCCCCAGCATTTT. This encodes CASSYQPGQGDQPQHF.

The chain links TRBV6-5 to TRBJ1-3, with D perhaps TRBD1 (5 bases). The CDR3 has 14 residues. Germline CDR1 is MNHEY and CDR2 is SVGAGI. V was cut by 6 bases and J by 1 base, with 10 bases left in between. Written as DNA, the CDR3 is TGTGCCAGCAGCCGTGGGGCTTCTGGAAACACCATATATTTT. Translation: CASSRGASGNTIYF.

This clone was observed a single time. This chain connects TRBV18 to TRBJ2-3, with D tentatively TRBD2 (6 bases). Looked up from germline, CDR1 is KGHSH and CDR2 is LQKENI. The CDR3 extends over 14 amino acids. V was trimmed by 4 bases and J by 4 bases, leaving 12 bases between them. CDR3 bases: TGTGCCAGCTCACTTGATAGGGAGGCAGATACGCAGTATTTT. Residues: CASSLDREADTQYF.

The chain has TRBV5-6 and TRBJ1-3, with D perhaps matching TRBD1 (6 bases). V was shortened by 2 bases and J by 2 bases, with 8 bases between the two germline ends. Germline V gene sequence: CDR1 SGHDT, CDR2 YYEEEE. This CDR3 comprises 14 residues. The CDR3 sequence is CASSFYRAGNTIYF. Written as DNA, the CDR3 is TGTGCCAGCAGCTTCTACAGGGCTGGAAACACCATATATTTT.

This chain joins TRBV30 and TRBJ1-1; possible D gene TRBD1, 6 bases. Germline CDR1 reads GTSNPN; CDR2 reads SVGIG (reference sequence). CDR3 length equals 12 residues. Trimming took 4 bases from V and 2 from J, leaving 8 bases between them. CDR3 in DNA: TGTGCCTGGATACAGGGAAACACTGAAGCTTTCTTT. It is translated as CAWIQGNTEAFF.